The next 7 T cell receptor beta chains were all read from a single sample in a study of radiotherapy plus CTLA-4 blockade in lung cancer. Repertoires were generated with immunoSEQ multiplex PCR, while TCRdb's copy carries only in-frame clones and drops some. The sample carries tens of thousands of clones, 60% to 80% recorded once. Specimen: peripheral blood, collected from a patient treated with radiotherapy plus ipilimumab. The receptor source for this set is a human donor with non-small cell lung cancer who had stable disease on radiotherapy plus ipilimumab.

The CDR3 bases are TGTGCCAGCAGCGCCGGAGGGCCAAATAATTCACCCCTCCACTTT. Translating gives CASSAGGPNNSPLHF. V usage is TRBV7-6 and J usage is TRBJ1-6; D uncertain. V gave up 5 bases and J gave up 5 bases, with 13 bases separating them. In germline, CDR1 is SGHVS, CDR2 FNYEAQ. The CDR3 has 15 amino acids.

The chain combines TRBV6-1 with TRBJ2-7; no definite D call. V was cut by 3 bases and J by 3 bases, with 3 bases left in between. In germline, CDR1 is MNHNS, CDR2 SASEGT. This CDR3 comprises 11 residues. For the CDR3, the DNA is TGTGCCAGCAGTGAGTTCTACGAGCAGTACTTC. Its translation is CASSEFYEQYF.

The genes are TRBV18 and TRBJ2-7; 12 nucleotides agree with TRBD1. Germline V CDR1 and CDR2: KGHSH, LQKENI. This CDR3 is 15 amino acids long. The J segment lost 7 bases and the V segment lost 4 bases, leaving 8 bases of the junction unmatched. The CDR3 here is CASSRAGQGAKEQYV. The CDR3 DNA reads as TGTGCCAGCTCACGGGCGGGACAGGGGGCGAAGGAGCAGTACGTC.

The chain is built from TRBV19 and TRBJ1-1; 12 nucleotides agree with TRBD1. The V gene end was trimmed by 7 bases and the J gene end by 4 bases; junction bases not matched to a gene: 7. Germline V gene data show CDR1 as LNHDA and CDR2 as SQIVND (reference sequence). The CDR3 is 15 residues long. The CDR3 spells CASTSGTGGGTEAFF. The CDR3 coding sequence is TGTGCCAGTACTTCAGGGACAGGGGGCGGCACTGAAGCTTTCTTT.

As to this clone: The sample carries other DNA sequences with the same CDR3. The chain uses TRBV11-2 and TRBJ2-7; 7 bases are a match to TRBD1. The CDR3 has 14 amino acids. The V and J ends lost 5 bases and 0 bases, in that order; junction bases with no gene match: 4. CDR1 and CDR2 from the germline V gene are SGHAT and FQNNGV. CDR3 coding DNA: TGTGCCAGCAGCCTCTGGGACAGCTCCTACGAGCAGTACTTC. Protein product: CASSLWDSSYEQYF.

The V and J genes are TRBV28 and TRBJ2-4; 7 positions match TRBD1. The CDR3 contains 16 residues. Germline V CDR1 and CDR2: MDHEN, SYDVKM. The V segment lost 5 bases and the J segment 0 bases; nucleotides outside the gene matches: 7. The DNA for the CDR3 is TGTGCCAGCAGTCTACCGGGACAGATAGCCAAAAACATTCAGTACTTC. Its translation: CASSLPGQIAKNIQYF.

V and J are TRBV10-2 and TRBJ2-5; 8 bases fit TRBD2. The junction had 7 bases not matched to a gene; V was cut back by 5 bases and J by 2 bases. The CDR3 runs to 15 residues. Germline-derived CDR1 and CDR2 are WSHSY and SAAADI. For the CDR3, the DNA is TGCGCCAGCAGTAGAGCGGGGGCTACACAAGAGACCCAGTACTTC. It codes for CASSRAGATQETQYF.